The rows below give T cell receptor beta chains drawn from one sample of a study of CD8+CD57+ T cells in acquired aplastic anemia. MiXCR, run by TCRdb on the reads, gives a single entry per CDR3 protein. The data contain approximately 170,000 distinct CDR3 sequences, roughly half of them singletons. The sample taken for sequencing was sorted CD4+, CD8+, or CD8+CD57+ T cells (not recorded which) from PBMCs. The receptors shown here come from a human donor in good health, serving as a control. Each CDR3 is given with its conserved first and last residue. D genes are given only for firm matches. Rows may omit the clone size; those that give it use once, few, many or a size class.

>many|TRBV5-6|TRBJ1-2|-
CASSSRKEQRSHGYTF
TGTGCCAGCAGCTCGCGCAAGGAACAGAGGAGTCATGGCTACACCTTC
>-|TRBV4-3|TRBJ1-5|-
CASSQDRATQPQHF
TGCGCCAGCAGCCAAGACAGGGCCACTCAGCCCCAGCATTTT
>-|TRBV9|TRBJ2-3|TRBD2
CASSVGLAGAADTQYF
TGTGCCAGCAGCGTTGGGCTAGCGGGGGCAGCAGATACGCAGTATTTT
>many|TRBV6-4|TRBJ2-2|-
CASSQQGTGELFF
TGTGCCAGCAGCCAACAGGGCACCGGGGAGCTGTTTTTT
>-|TRBV29-1|TRBJ2-1|-
CSERRNEQFF
TGCAGCGAGAGGAGGAATGAGCAGTTCTTC
>-|TRBV7-3|TRBJ2-7|-
CASSLTGASGEQYF
TGTGCCAGCAGCTTAACAGGAGCTTCGGGGGAGCAGTACTTC
>-|TRBV2|TRBJ2-5|-
CASSVRTQETQYF
TGCGCCAGCAGTGTTCGCACCCAAGAGACCCAGTACTTC
>-|TRBV15|TRBJ1-6|-
CATSREGSSNSPLHF
TGTGCCACCAGCAGAGAGGGCTCTAGTAATTCACCCCTCCACTTT
>-|TRBV2|TRBJ1-3|TRBD1
CASNRGPGRLCSGNTIYF
TGTGCCAGCAACAGGGGCCCTGGGAGGCTGTGCTCTGGAAACACCATATATTTT
>many|TRBV28|TRBJ1-2|TRBD1
CASSPPPGQGIGYTF
TGTGCCAGCAGTCCGCCCCCGGGACAGGGGATTGGCTACACCTTC
>-|TRBV20-1|TRBJ2-7|TRBD2
CSATGTSGGSPTYEQYF
TGCAGTGCAACCGGGACTAGCGGGGGGTCACCGACCTACGAGCAGTACTTC
>-|TRBV5-1|TRBJ1-5|-
CASSLEWGGGQPQHF
TGCGCCAGCAGCTTGGAATGGGGGGGAGGACAGCCCCAGCATTTT
>-|TRBV29-1|TRBJ1-2|TRBD1
CSVEDRALGWGYTF
TGCAGCGTTGAGGACAGGGCGCTCGGCTGGGGCTACACCTTC
>many|TRBV28|TRBJ1-6|TRBD1
CASRDRTGITYNSPLHF
TGTGCCAGCAGGGACCGGACAGGGATTACCTATAATTCACCCCTCCACTTT
>once|TRBV4-3|TRBJ1-3|-
CASSQDLGATGDTIYF
TGCGCCAGCAGCCAAGATCTGGGGGCAACTGGGGACACCATATATTTT
>many|TRBV6-6|TRBJ1-2|-
CASSWGQPSGYTF
TGTGCCAGCAGTTGGGGGCAGCCCTCTGGCTACACCTTC
>-|TRBV7-9|TRBJ1-6|TRBD1
CASSLEARTGGKKSSPLHF
TGCGCCAGCAGCTTGGAAGCCCGGACAGGGGGGAAGAAGAGCTCACCCCTCCACTTT
>few|TRBV19|TRBJ1-6|TRBD1
CASSPVQGNSPLHF
TGTGCCAGTAGTCCGGTACAGGGGAATTCACCCCTCCACTTT
>many|TRBV6-1|TRBJ2-1|-
CASSERPASYNEQFF
TGTGCCAGCAGTGAACGTCCAGCCTCCTACAATGAGCAGTTCTTC
>-|TRBV7-9|TRBJ1-2|-
CASSQDGFDYGYTF
TGTGCCAGCAGCCAAGATGGTTTTGACTATGGCTACACCTTC